This entry lists 29 T cell receptor beta chains sequenced from one sample in a study of technical replicates of blood from a few donors. Using immunoSEQ multiplex PCR, the repertoire was profiled, and TCRdb retains in-frame clones only, with some absent. The table has about 75,000 clones, around 97% seen once. Material for sequencing was T cells isolated from PBMCs. The receptors here all came from a human donor in good health.

This clone occurred once. The V gene is TRBV7-9, the J gene TRBJ2-1; D unclear. Germline V gives CDR1 SEHNR, CDR2 FQNEAQ (reference sequence). The V gene lost 2 bases and the J gene lost 7 bases, with 6 bases spanning the gap. The CDR3 length is 12 residues. The CDR3 DNA sequence: TGTGCCAGCAGCTTAATACTGAATGAGCAGTTCTTC. Protein sequence: CASSLILNEQFF. Using reference TRBV7-9 and TRBJ2-1 for the parts outside the CDR3, the full variable domain is DTGVSQNPRHKITKRGQNVTFRCDPISEHNRLYWYRQTLGQGPEFLTYFQNEAQLEKSRLLSDRFSAERPKGSFSTLEIQRTEQGDSAMYLCASSLILNEQFFGPGTRLTVL.

The gene calls are TRBV29-1 and TRBJ1-2; 7 bases are shared with TRBD1. Germline trimming cut 6 bases from V and 7 bases from J; bases unmatched to any gene: 5. The CDR3 is made up of 11 amino acids. Germline values: CDR1 SQVTM, CDR2 ANQGSEA. DNA of the CDR3: TGCAGCGTAGGCACAGGGGCTGGCTACACCTTC. Residues: CSVGTGAGYTF. The full variable domain, in which reference TRBV29-1 and TRBJ1-2 provide the parts outside the CDR3, is SAVISQKPSRDICQRGTSLTIQCQVDSQVTMMFWYRQQPGQSLTLIATANQGSEATYESGFVIDKFPISRPNLTFSTLTVSNMSPEDSSIYLCSVGTGAGYTFGSGTRLTVV.

The chain recombines TRBV10-3 with TRBJ2-7; 9 bases align to TRBD1. This CDR3 is built from 14 residues. With V trimmed by 7 bases and J by 6 bases, 10 bases remained unmatched. CDR1 ENHRY and CDR2 SYGVKD come from the germline V gene. The CDR3 DNA reads TGTGCCATCAACCTAGGACAGGGGAGGGGCGAGCAGTACTTC. Encoded protein: CAINLGQGRGEQYF.

V usage is TRBV29-1 and J usage is TRBJ2-5; D is unclear. Germline assignment: CDR1 SQVTM and CDR2 ANQGSEA. Between the trimmed V and J ends, which lost 6 bases and 1 base, there was a span of 9 bases. The CDR3 totals 12 residues. CDR3 sequence reads: CSVEAFQETQYF. CDR3 bases: TGCAGCGTAGAGGCGTTCCAAGAGACCCAGTACTTC. The whole variable domain, remainder taken from reference TRBV29-1 and TRBJ2-5, is SAVISQKPSRDICQRGTSLTIQCQVDSQVTMMFWYRQQPGQSLTLIATANQGSEATYESGFVIDKFPISRPNLTFSTLTVSNMSPEDSSIYLCSVEAFQETQYFGPGTRLLVL.

The J gene is TRBJ2-1, the V gene TRBV27; 10 positions match TRBD2. After removal of 3 bases from V and 3 bases from J, the junction contained 2 bases not matched to a gene. Germline V gene lookup returns CDR1 MNHEY and CDR2 SMNVEV (reference sequence). This CDR3 region has 15 residues. CDR3: CASSFQREGYNEQFF. CDR3 DNA sequence: TGTGCCAGCAGTTTCCAGCGGGAGGGCTACAATGAGCAGTTCTTC.

Only one count was recorded for this clone. This chain uses TRBV4-1 with TRBJ2-1; 9 nucleotides line up with TRBD2. The CDR3 spans 13 residues. The V segment lost 4 bases and the J segment 7 bases; nucleotides outside the gene matches: 2. From germline, CDR1 is MGHRA and CDR2 YSYEKL. This CDR3 is CASSPSGKNEQFF. CDR3 bases: TGCGCCAGCAGCCCTAGCGGGAAGAATGAGCAGTTCTTC.

The chain couples TRBV6-1 to TRBJ2-3; D gene uncertain. Looked up from germline, CDR1 is MNHNS and CDR2 is SASEGT. The CDR3 loop spans 12 amino acids. The ends were cut back, 2 bases at V and 6 bases at J, with 6 bases in the middle. The DNA of the CDR3 is TGTGCCAGCAGTGAACCCAGGGATACGCAGTATTTT. Its protein is CASSEPRDTQYF.

The gene calls are TRBV15 and TRBJ2-7; possible D gene TRBD1, 6 bases. The CDR3 is 17 amino acids. The V end was cut by 0 bases, the J end by 3 bases, with 18 bases between. Germline V gene data show CDR1 as LNHNV and CDR2 as YYDKDF (reference sequence). The CDR3 DNA reads TGTGCCACCAGCAGAGATAAGGGACCGAAGACAGGCTACGAGCAGTACTTC. Translating it yields CATSRDKGPKTGYEQYF.

The V and J genes are TRBV6-5 and TRBJ2-1, with 10 bases aligning to TRBD2. Looked up from germline, CDR1 is MNHEY and CDR2 is SVGAGI. The trim removed 2 bases at V and 6 bases at J, leaving 1 base unmatched. This CDR3 comprises 14 residues. CDR3 region: CASSYLAGANEQFF. In DNA, the CDR3 is TGTGCCAGCAGTTACCTAGCGGGAGCCAATGAGCAGTTCTTC.

This chain uses TRBV4-3 with TRBJ2-2, with TRBD2 as a possible D gene (5 bases). V shed 0 bases and J shed 5 bases, with 10 bases lying between them. Germline assignment: CDR1 LGHNA and CDR2 YSLEER. This CDR3 region has 15 residues. The CDR3 region has the DNA TGCGCCAGCAGCCAAGATGCTAGCAGGACCGGGGAGCTGTTTTTT. Amino acids: CASSQDASRTGELFF.

For the CDR3, the DNA is TGCGCCAGCAGCTTGGCGGCGGGGAGCGGAAACACCATATATTTT. Translating gives CASSLAAGSGNTIYF. This chain joins TRBV5-1 and TRBJ1-3; no firm D call. The CDR3 totals 15 residues. Germline V lookup: CDR1 SGHRS, CDR2 YFSETQ. V dropped 0 bases and J dropped 4 bases, with 11 bases sitting between them.

The chain has TRBV7-2 and TRBJ2-7; perhaps TRBD2 as D (7 bases). This CDR3 has 16 amino acids. Per germline, CDR1 SGHTA and CDR2 FQGNSA. Trimming left V 4 bases short and J 1 base short, with 17 bases between. CDR3 nucleotide sequence: TGTGCCAGCAGCTCCGAGGGGGGGTTCTTTTCCTACGAGCAGTACTTC. Translating it yields CASSSEGGFFSYEQYF.

The chain uses TRBV7-9 and TRBJ1-2; no definite D call. Germline values: CDR1 SEHNR, CDR2 FQNEAQ (reference sequence). The V gene lost 7 bases and the J gene lost 3 bases, with 15 bases spanning the gap. This CDR3 is built from 14 residues. CDR3 DNA sequence: TGTGCCAGCACCGGCCGGAGGACCGACTATGGCTACACCTTC. Translation gives CASTGRRTDYGYTF.

This chain links TRBV5-1 with TRBJ2-3; 11 bases align to TRBD1. The CDR3 has 17 amino acids. Germline CDR1 and CDR2: SGHRS and YFSETQ. The junction had 11 bases not matched to a gene; V was cut back by 4 bases and J by 4 bases. CDR3 amino acids: CASSALGGQGAADTQYF. The CDR3 DNA sequence: TGCGCCAGCAGCGCCTTGGGCGGACAGGGGGCAGCAGATACGCAGTATTTT.

A single count supports this clone. V gene TRBV11-3 combines with J gene TRBJ1-2, with 10 positions matching TRBD1. Losses at the gene ends were 0 bases for V and 0 bases for J; bases not matched to a gene: 10. The CDR3 totals 19 residues. CDR1 is SGHNT and CDR2 is YENEEA in the germline V gene. The CDR3 spells CASSLDGRGQGMTNYGYTF. The DNA for the CDR3 is TGTGCCAGCAGCTTAGATGGCCGGGGACAGGGGATGACTAACTATGGCTACACCTTC.

The chain links TRBV6-4 to TRBJ1-2; 8 positions agree with TRBD1. The V segment lost 2 bases and the J segment 7 bases; nucleotides outside the gene matches: 6. The CDR3 is 14 amino acids. Germline-derived CDR1 and CDR2 are MRHNA and SNTAGT. The CDR3 sequence: CASSDGQGASGYTF. As DNA, the CDR3 is TGTGCCAGCAGTGACGGCCAGGGGGCGAGTGGCTACACCTTC.

This clone was recorded once. The rearrangement links TRBV13 to TRBJ1-2; TRBD1 might be the D (5 bases). Germline CDR1 PRHDT, CDR2 FYEKMQ (reference sequence). The CDR3 is 13 residues long. V lost 3 bases, J lost 5 bases, and 10 bases lay in between. The DNA of the CDR3 is TGTGCCAGCAGCTTCCTCGGGGGGTATGGCTACACCTTC. Translation gives CASSFLGGYGYTF.

V and J are TRBV12-1 and TRBJ1-3. TRBV12-1 is an annotated pseudogene. The CDR3 length is 16 residues. The CDR3 nucleotides are TGTGCCAGCAGCTCCCTTACGGGACTGTCTGGAAACACCATATATTTT. It is translated as CASSSLTGLSGNTIYF.

This chain connects TRBV10-1 to TRBJ2-2, with D uncertain. The CDR3 sequence is 14 residues long. Germline V gene lookup returns CDR1 WNHNN and CDR2 SYGVQD (reference sequence). Trimming stripped 6 bases from V and 4 bases from J, with 12 bases between. The CDR3 sequence: CASSLSTVTGELFF. CDR3 nucleotides: TGCGCCAGCAGCCTTTCTACCGTCACCGGGGAGCTGTTTTTT.

The rearrangement links TRBV27 to TRBJ1-5, with TRBD1 matching over 7 bases. CDR3 size: 15 residues. Germline loops: CDR1 MNHEY, CDR2 SMNVEV (reference sequence). The V segment lost 5 bases and the J segment 4 bases; nucleotides outside the gene matches: 8. Written as DNA, the CDR3 is TGTGCCAGCAGTACCAGACAGGGTGGGAATCAGCCCCAGCATTTT. Translated, it gives CASSTRQGGNQPQHF.

This chain joins TRBV13 and TRBJ2-3, with a possible D match to TRBD1 (6 bases). Deletions cut 0 bases from V and 2 bases from J, with 15 bases between. The CDR3 runs to 17 residues. Germline-derived CDR1 and CDR2 are PRHDT and FYEKMQ (reference sequence). The CDR3 protein is CASSLGTDRSFTDTQYF. The CDR3 DNA sequence: TGTGCCAGCAGCTTAGGAACCGACAGGTCATTCACAGATACGCAGTATTTT.

This clone was seen only once. This chain uses TRBV5-4 with TRBJ1-2, with a weak D call TRBD1 (6 bases). The V end was cut by 0 bases, the J end by 3 bases, with 12 bases between. The germline V gene has CDR1 SGHNT and CDR2 YYREEE (reference sequence). This CDR3 has 15 residues. The CDR3 DNA follows: TGTGCCAGCAGCTTGGCGTCAGGGGTTTACTATGGCTACACCTTC. Protein sequence: CASSLASGVYYGYTF.

CDR3 sequence reads: CASSLSWGPSERGNQPQHF. The CDR3 DNA sequence: TGTGCCAGCAGCTTATCTTGGGGCCCCAGTGAACGGGGCAATCAGCCCCAGCATTTT. This chain connects TRBV7-8 to TRBJ1-5; D is perhaps TRBD1 (5 bases). V gave up 2 bases and J gave up 2 bases, with 22 bases separating them. The CDR3 spans 19 residues. CDR1 is SGHVS, CDR2 FQNEAQ, per germline.

The V call is TRBV27, the J call TRBJ1-5; unclear D gene. The CDR3 sequence is 13 residues long. Germline V CDR1 and CDR2: MNHEY, SMNVEV (reference sequence). V was pared by 0 bases and J by 4 bases, with 4 bases between. CDR3: CASSLSMNQPQHF. For the CDR3, the DNA is TGTGCCAGCAGTTTATCCATGAATCAGCCCCAGCATTTT.

The chain uses TRBV6-6 and TRBJ2-7; the D is unclear. The CDR3 length is 11 residues. Germline CDR1 is MNHNY and CDR2 is SVGAGI (reference sequence). V was pared by 8 bases and J by 5 bases, with 10 bases between. DNA for the CDR3: TGTGCCAGCCATCGAGACAACGAGCAGTACTTC. Translating it yields CASHRDNEQYF.

This clone showed up just once. V is TRBV6-5 and J is TRBJ2-2; D is ambiguous. Germline assignment: CDR1 MNHEY and CDR2 SVGAGI. Trimming left V 4 bases short and J 8 bases short, with 5 bases between. This CDR3 contains 11 residues. This CDR3 is CASSWAGELFF. Written as DNA, the CDR3 is TGTGCCAGCAGTTGGGCTGGGGAGCTGTTTTTT.

This chain links TRBV27 with TRBJ2-7; 16 nucleotides agree with TRBD2. V lost 6 bases and J lost 2; bases outside the gene matches: 1. CDR3 length equals 15 residues. CDR1 and CDR2 (germline): MNHEY, SMNVEV (reference sequence). The CDR3 sequence: CASRGLAGGTYEQYF. CDR3 nucleotide sequence: TGTGCCAGCAGGGGACTAGCGGGAGGGACCTACGAGCAGTACTTC.

The chain is built from TRBV10-3 and TRBJ2-7; the D gene is possibly TRBD2 (6 bases). Trimming took 3 bases from V and 0 from J, leaving 12 bases between them. Germline values: CDR1 ENHRY, CDR2 SYGVKD. The CDR3 runs 15 residues. CDR3 protein: CAISDKGGLSYEQYF. CDR3 DNA sequence: TGTGCCATCAGTGACAAGGGAGGACTCTCCTACGAGCAGTACTTC.

This clone is a singleton in its sample. This chain connects TRBV19 to TRBJ2-7; 12 bases align to TRBD2. Germline CDR1 reads LNHDA; CDR2 reads SQIVND (reference sequence). V lost 6 bases, J lost 2 bases, and 5 bases stayed unmatched. This CDR3 is built from 15 residues. The CDR3 nucleotides are TGTGCCAGTAGCTCCCTAGCGGGAGGGACCTACGAGCAGTACTTC. Residues: CASSSLAGGTYEQYF.